A selection of T cell receptor beta chains follows, all from one sample in a study of cytomegalovirus exposure and HLA in healthy donors. Using immunoSEQ multiplex PCR, the repertoire was profiled, and TCRdb retains in-frame clones only, with some absent. The repertoire includes roughly 89,000 clones, about four fifths of them detected once, and about 2% sits in the top ten. The specimen was PBMCs. The receptors originated from a woman under 40 in good health and CMV-seronegative. Both conserved end residues are part of each CDR3. The D gene is left open where the match is weak. Size tells how often a clone was seen (once, few, many) or the class of an expanded clone, and some rows leave it out.

clone size: .
J gene: TRBJ2-3
D gene: .
V gene: TRBV5-4
CDR3 protein: CASSLTTSPLDTQYF
CDR3 DNA: TGTGCCAGCAGCTTGACGACAAGCCCGTTGGATACGCAGTATTTT

clone size: .
J gene: TRBJ2-1
D gene: TRBD2
V gene: TRBV19
CDR3 protein: CASTRMGRGPESPYNEQFF
CDR3 DNA: TGTGCCAGTACCCGCATGGGGAGGGGTCCGGAGTCCCCTTACAATGAGCAGTTCTTC

clone size: few
J gene: TRBJ2-2
D gene: TRBD1
V gene: TRBV6-6
CDR3 protein: CASRLQGLGGELFF
CDR3 DNA: TGTGCCAGCAGATTACAGGGGTTGGGCGGGGAGCTGTTTTTT

clone size: once
J gene: TRBJ1-2
D gene: .
V gene: TRBV28
CDR3 protein: CASSWTGGVYGYTF
CDR3 DNA: TGTGCCAGCAGTTGGACGGGGGGGGTCTATGGCTACACCTTC

clone size: .
J gene: TRBJ2-5
D gene: .
V gene: TRBV5-1
CDR3 protein: CASAQGGRAQETQYF
CDR3 DNA: TGCGCCAGCGCCCAGGGGGGACGAGCCCAAGAGACCCAGTACTTC

clone size: .
J gene: TRBJ2-3
D gene: .
V gene: TRBV11-1
CDR3 protein: CASSLTDTQYF
CDR3 DNA: TGTGCCAGCAGCCTAACAGATACGCAGTATTTT

clone size: .
J gene: TRBJ2-1
D gene: TRBD2
V gene: TRBV5-1
CDR3 protein: CASSVAGNSYNEQFF
CDR3 DNA: TGCGCCAGCAGTGTAGCGGGGAACTCCTACAATGAGCAGTTCTTC

clone size: medium-sized
J gene: TRBJ1-2
D gene: .
V gene: TRBV6-1
CDR3 protein: CASSEVGVFRGYTF
CDR3 DNA: TGTGCCAGCAGTGAGGTCGGGGTTTTCCGTGGCTACACCTTC

clone size: .
J gene: TRBJ1-1
D gene: .
V gene: TRBV9
CDR3 protein: CASSVGVREDTEAFF
CDR3 DNA: TGTGCCAGCAGCGTAGGGGTCAGGGAGGACACTGAAGCTTTCTTT

clone size: .
J gene: TRBJ1-2
D gene: .
V gene: TRBV5-1
CDR3 protein: CASSFGQNYVYTF
CDR3 DNA: TGCGCCAGCAGCTTCGGACAGAACTATGTCTACACCTTC

clone size: .
J gene: TRBJ1-5
D gene: .
V gene: TRBV9
CDR3 protein: CASSVTDSSNQPQHF
CDR3 DNA: TGTGCCAGCAGCGTTACGGACAGTAGCAATCAGCCCCAGCATTTT

clone size: .
J gene: TRBJ2-7
D gene: TRBD2
V gene: TRBV5-1
CDR3 protein: CASSLAGTSVYEQYF
CDR3 DNA: TGCGCCAGCAGCTTGGCCGGGACTAGCGTCTACGAGCAGTACTTC

clone size: .
J gene: TRBJ1-1
D gene: TRBD1
V gene: TRBV6-5
CDR3 protein: CASSWDEMEGATEAFF
CDR3 DNA: TGTGCCAGCAGTTGGGATGAAATGGAGGGGGCCACTGAAGCTTTCTTT

clone size: .
J gene: TRBJ1-2
D gene: .
V gene: TRBV5-6
CDR3 protein: CASMQGYFYGYTF
CDR3 DNA: TGTGCCAGCATGCAGGGTTACTTTTATGGCTACACCTTC

clone size: .
J gene: TRBJ1-6
D gene: TRBD1
V gene: TRBV29-1
CDR3 protein: CSVEETGGSPLHF
CDR3 DNA: TGCAGCGTTGAGGAAACAGGGGGATCACCCCTCCACTTT

clone size: .
J gene: TRBJ2-7
D gene: .
V gene: TRBV5-1
CDR3 protein: CASSLNSQTSNRVPSYEQYF
CDR3 DNA: TGCGCCAGCAGCTTGAATAGTCAGACTTCAAACAGGGTCCCCTCCTACGAGCAGTACTTC

clone size: .
J gene: TRBJ1-1
D gene: .
V gene: TRBV7-9
CDR3 protein: CASSLRALNTEAFF
CDR3 DNA: TGTGCCAGCAGCCTCAGGGCCTTGAACACTGAAGCTTTCTTT

clone size: few
J gene: TRBJ1-1
D gene: .
V gene: TRBV11-2
CDR3 protein: CASRVTTEAFF
CDR3 DNA: TGTGCCAGCAGGGTGACAACTGAAGCTTTCTTT

clone size: .
J gene: TRBJ2-7
D gene: TRBD2
V gene: TRBV19
CDR3 protein: CASSISLAGAGEQYF
CDR3 DNA: TGTGCCAGTAGTATTTCCCTAGCGGGAGCGGGGGAGCAGTACTTC

clone size: .
J gene: TRBJ1-2
D gene: .
V gene: TRBV30
CDR3 protein: CAWSVQEIPNYGYTF
CDR3 DNA: TGTGCCTGGAGTGTACAGGAGATCCCTAACTATGGCTACACCTTC

clone size: .
J gene: TRBJ1-2
D gene: .
V gene: TRBV21-1
CDR3 protein: CASSNRDSGDGYTF
CDR3 DNA: TGTGCCAGCAGCAACCGTGACTCCGGGGATGGCTACACCTTC

clone size: few
J gene: TRBJ2-5
D gene: .
V gene: TRBV7-2
CDR3 protein: CASSNRGWGQETQYF
CDR3 DNA: TGTGCCAGCAGCAACCGCGGGTGGGGACAAGAGACCCAGTACTTC

clone size: .
J gene: TRBJ2-3
D gene: TRBD2
V gene: TRBV2
CDR3 protein: CASSPGLAGGTDTQYF
CDR3 DNA: TGTGCCAGCAGCCCGGGACTAGCGGGAGGCACAGATACGCAGTATTTT

clone size: few
J gene: TRBJ2-5
D gene: TRBD2
V gene: TRBV10-3
CDR3 protein: CAISGASGRIETQYF
CDR3 DNA: TGTGCCATCAGTGGGGCTAGCGGGAGAATAGAGACCCAGTACTTC

clone size: .
J gene: TRBJ1-2
D gene: .
V gene: TRBV5-1
CDR3 protein: CASNPTGSGGYTF
CDR3 DNA: TGCGCCAGCAACCCTACAGGGTCCGGTGGCTACACCTTC

clone size: .
J gene: TRBJ2-2
D gene: TRBD2
V gene: TRBV4-2
CDR3 protein: CASSFLAGGPSTGELFF
CDR3 DNA: TGTGCCAGCAGCTTTCTAGCGGGAGGGCCGAGCACCGGGGAGCTGTTTTTT